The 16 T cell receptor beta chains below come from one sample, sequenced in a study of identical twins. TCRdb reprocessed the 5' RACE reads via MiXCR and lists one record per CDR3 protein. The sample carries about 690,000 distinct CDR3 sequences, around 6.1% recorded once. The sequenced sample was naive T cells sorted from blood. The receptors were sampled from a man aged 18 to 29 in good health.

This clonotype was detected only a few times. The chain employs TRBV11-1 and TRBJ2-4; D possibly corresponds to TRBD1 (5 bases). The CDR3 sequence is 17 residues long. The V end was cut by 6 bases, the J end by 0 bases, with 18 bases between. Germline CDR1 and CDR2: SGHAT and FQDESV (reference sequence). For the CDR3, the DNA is TGTGCCAGCAGTCGCCGCCTAGTTCAGGGAGCCAAAAACATTCAGTACTTC. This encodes CASSRRLVQGAKNIQYF.

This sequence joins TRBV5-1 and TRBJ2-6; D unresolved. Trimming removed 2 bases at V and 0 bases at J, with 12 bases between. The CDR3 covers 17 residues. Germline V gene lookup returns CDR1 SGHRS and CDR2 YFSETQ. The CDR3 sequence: CASSFGQLPSGANVLTF. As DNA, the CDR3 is TGCGCCAGCAGCTTCGGGCAGCTGCCCTCTGGGGCCAACGTCCTGACTTTC.

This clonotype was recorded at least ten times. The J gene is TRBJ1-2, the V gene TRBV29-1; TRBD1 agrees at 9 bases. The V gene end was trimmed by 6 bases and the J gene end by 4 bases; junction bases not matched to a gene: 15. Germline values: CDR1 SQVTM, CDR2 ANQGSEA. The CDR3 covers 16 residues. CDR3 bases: TGCAGCGTCCCCGGGACAGGGTCCTATGTGGGCTATGGCTACACCTTC. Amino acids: CSVPGTGSYVGYGYTF.

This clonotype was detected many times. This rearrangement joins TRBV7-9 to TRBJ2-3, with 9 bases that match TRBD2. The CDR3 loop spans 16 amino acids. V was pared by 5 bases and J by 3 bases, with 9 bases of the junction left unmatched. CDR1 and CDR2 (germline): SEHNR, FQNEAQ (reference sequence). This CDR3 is CASSQIGLAGTDTQYF. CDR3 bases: TGTGCCAGCAGCCAGATAGGGCTAGCGGGAACAGATACGCAGTATTTT. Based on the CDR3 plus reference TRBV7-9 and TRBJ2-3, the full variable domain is DTGVSQNPRHKITKRGQNVTFRCDPISEHNRLYWYRQTLGQGPEFLTYFQNEAQLEKSRLLSDRFSAERPKGSFSTLEIQRTEQGDSAMYLCASSQIGLAGTDTQYFGPGTRLTVL.

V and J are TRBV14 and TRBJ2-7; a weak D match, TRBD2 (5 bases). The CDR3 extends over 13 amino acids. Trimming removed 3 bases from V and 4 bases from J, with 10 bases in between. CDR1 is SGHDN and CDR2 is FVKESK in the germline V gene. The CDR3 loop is CASSHGLYYEQYF. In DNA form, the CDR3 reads TGTGCCAGCAGCCACGGACTCTATTACGAGCAGTACTTC.

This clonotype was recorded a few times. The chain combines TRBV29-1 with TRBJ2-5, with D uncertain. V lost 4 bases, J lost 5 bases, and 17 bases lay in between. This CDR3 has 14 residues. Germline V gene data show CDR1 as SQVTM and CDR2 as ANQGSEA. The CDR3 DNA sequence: TGCAGCGTTGCAGTGGTTTTTGGGATGGAGACCCAGTACTTC. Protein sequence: CSVAVVFGMETQYF.

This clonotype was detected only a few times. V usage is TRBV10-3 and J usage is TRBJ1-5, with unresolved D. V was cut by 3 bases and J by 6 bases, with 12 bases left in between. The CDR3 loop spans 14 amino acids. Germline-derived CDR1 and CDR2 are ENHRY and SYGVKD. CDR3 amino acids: CAISDPDKIQPQHF. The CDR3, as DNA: TGTGCCATCAGTGATCCCGACAAAATTCAGCCCCAGCATTTT.

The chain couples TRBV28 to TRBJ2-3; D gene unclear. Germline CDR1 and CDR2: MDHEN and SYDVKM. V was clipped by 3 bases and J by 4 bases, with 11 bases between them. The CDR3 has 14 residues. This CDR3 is CASSFTEQADTQYF. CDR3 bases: TGTGCCAGCAGTTTCACAGAGCAGGCAGATACGCAGTATTTT.

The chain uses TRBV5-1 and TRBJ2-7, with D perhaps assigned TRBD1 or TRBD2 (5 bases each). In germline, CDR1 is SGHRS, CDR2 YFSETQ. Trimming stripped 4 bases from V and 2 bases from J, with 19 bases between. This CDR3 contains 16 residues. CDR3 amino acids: CASSGSSRDGTYEQYF. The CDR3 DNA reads TGCGCCAGCAGCGGAAGTAGCCGGGACGGTACCTACGAGCAGTACTTC.

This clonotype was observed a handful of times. The CDR3 bases are TGTGCCATCAGTACGGGAGAGAAGTACGAGCAGTACTTC. Its protein product is CAISTGEKYEQYF. The gene calls are TRBV10-3 and TRBJ2-7, with D possibly TRBD2 on 6 matching bases. This CDR3 is built from 13 residues. The V and J ends lost 5 bases and 4 bases respectively, with 12 bases between them. Germline loops: CDR1 ENHRY, CDR2 SYGVKD.

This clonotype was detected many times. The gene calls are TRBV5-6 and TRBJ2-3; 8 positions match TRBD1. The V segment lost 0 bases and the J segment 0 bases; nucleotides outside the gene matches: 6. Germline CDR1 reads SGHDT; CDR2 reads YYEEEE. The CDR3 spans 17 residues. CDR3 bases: TGTGCCAGCAGCTTGGAGCCAGGGGGCGGGAGCACAGATACGCAGTATTTT. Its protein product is CASSLEPGGGSTDTQYF.

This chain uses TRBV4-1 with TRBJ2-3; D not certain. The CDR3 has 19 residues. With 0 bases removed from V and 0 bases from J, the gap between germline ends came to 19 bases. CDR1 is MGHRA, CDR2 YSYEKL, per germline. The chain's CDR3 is CASSQDHYQAFTSTDTQYF. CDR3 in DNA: TGCGCCAGCAGCCAAGATCACTACCAAGCCTTTACTAGCACAGATACGCAGTATTTT.

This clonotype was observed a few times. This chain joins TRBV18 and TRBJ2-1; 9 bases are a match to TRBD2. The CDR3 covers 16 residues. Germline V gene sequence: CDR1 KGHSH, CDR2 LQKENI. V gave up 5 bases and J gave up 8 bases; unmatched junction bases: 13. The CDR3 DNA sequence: TGTGCCAGCTCAAAGGAAGGGCTAGCGGGATCGGATGAGCAGTTCTTC. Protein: CASSKEGLAGSDEQFF.

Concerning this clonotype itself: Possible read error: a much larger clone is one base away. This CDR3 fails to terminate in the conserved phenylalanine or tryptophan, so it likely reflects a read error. CDR3 nucleotide sequence: TGTGCCACCAGTGATGTCCCGGGACAGGGGGTGATGGAAACAGATACGCAGTATTAT. It is translated as CATSDVPGQGVMETDTQYY. J is TRBJ2-3 and V is TRBV24-1, with 11 bases fitting TRBD1. The CDR3 runs to 19 residues. V trimming: 3 bases; J trimming: 3 bases; junction bases outside the gene matches: 13. Per germline, CDR1 KGHDR and CDR2 SFDVKD.

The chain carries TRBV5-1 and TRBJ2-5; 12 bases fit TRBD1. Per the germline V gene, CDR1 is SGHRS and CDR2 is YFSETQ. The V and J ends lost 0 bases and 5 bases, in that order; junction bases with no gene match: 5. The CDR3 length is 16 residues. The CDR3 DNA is TGCGCCAGCAGCTTGGTAGGGACAGGGGGCTCGGAGACCCAGTACTTC. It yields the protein CASSLVGTGGSETQYF.

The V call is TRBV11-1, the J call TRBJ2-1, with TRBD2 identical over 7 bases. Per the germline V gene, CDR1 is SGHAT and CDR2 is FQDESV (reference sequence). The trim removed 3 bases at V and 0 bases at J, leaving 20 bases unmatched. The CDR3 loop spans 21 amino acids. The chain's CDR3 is CASSFPTGPQRDVFSYNEQFF. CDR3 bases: TGTGCCAGCAGCTTCCCTACAGGTCCTCAGCGGGACGTCTTCTCCTACAATGAGCAGTTCTTC.